Below, 20 T cell receptor beta chains from the same sample are listed, as sequenced in a study of regulatory T cells in long-lasting Graves disease. Time point described: newly diagnosed GD, antithyroid drugs for less than 3 months. Researchers made the TCR library from RNA that was extracted from PBMCs. Libraries of TCR beta came from iRepertoire HTBI primers plus Arm-PCR of CDR3 regions. TCRdb re-analysed the multiplex PCR reads in MiXCR, keeping a single row per CDR3 protein. The sample yields about 540,000 distinct CDR3 sequences, 13% seen once. The data were also submitted as part of a second study, on T cells in Graves' hyperthyroidism and ophthalmopathy.

Sequenced here: peripheral blood mononuclear cells (PBMCs), sampled at new diagnosis, from a patient treated with antithyroid drugs. These receptors originate from a man in his thirties or forties with Graves disease.

Here the CDR3 DNA reads TGTGCCAGCACCCGGGTAAGGGGAAACTATGGCTACACCTTC. This translates into CASTRVRGNYGYTF. The chain couples TRBV12-3 or TRBV12-4 to TRBJ1-2; possible D gene TRBD1, 5 bases. Trimming cost V 7 bases and J 2 bases, with 14 bases left between them. The CDR3 length is 14 residues.

This clonotype was seen repeatedly, ten times or more. This chain links TRBV6-5 with TRBJ2-7, with 7 bases lining up with TRBD2. Germline V CDR1 and CDR2: MNHEY, SVGAGI. The CDR3 is made up of 16 amino acids. V lost 2 bases to trimming and J lost 3 bases; unmatched junction nucleotides: 10. The CDR3 is CASSYKAGTLDYEQYF. Written as DNA, the CDR3 is TGTGCCAGCAGTTACAAAGCGGGAACTCTCGACTACGAGCAGTACTTC.

This clonotype was observed a few times. The gene calls are TRBV20-1 and TRBJ2-7; 7 bases line up with TRBD2. The CDR3 has 14 amino acids. Germline CDR1 is DFQATT and CDR2 is SNEGSKA (reference sequence). With V trimmed by 6 bases and J by 6 bases, 14 bases remained unmatched. The CDR3 loop is CSAPSGGRRSEQYF. The CDR3 DNA is TGCAGTGCCCCGAGTGGCGGGAGAAGGAGCGAGCAGTACTTC.

This clonotype was picked up a small number of times. This chain links TRBV20-1 with TRBJ2-5; 13 bases line up with TRBD2. V gave up 5 bases and J gave up 3 bases; unmatched junction bases: 9. The CDR3 spans 16 residues. The germline gives CDR1 DFQATT, CDR2 SNEGSKA (reference sequence). The CDR3 DNA follows: TGCAGTGCTCGGACCGGACTAGCGGGAGAGGAAGAGACCCAGTACTTC. It specifies CSARTGLAGEEETQYF.

This clonotype was counted many times. The genes are TRBV2 and TRBJ2-2; D not certain. This CDR3 is 13 amino acids long. V was clipped by 1 base and J by 4 bases, with 4 bases between them. Germline V gene sequence: CDR1 SNHLY, CDR2 FYNNEI. DNA of the CDR3: TGTGCCAGCAGTGAAGAGGGCACCGGGGAGCTGTTTTTT. Its protein product is CASSEEGTGELFF.

In its sample, this clonotype was seen many times. This chain links TRBV5-4 with TRBJ2-1; D remains unclear. Trimming stripped 1 base from V and 6 bases from J, with 5 bases between. This CDR3 has 12 residues. Germline V gene data show CDR1 as SGHNT and CDR2 as YYREEE (reference sequence). CDR3 sequence (DNA): TGTGCCAGCAGCTTGTCGGTCAATGAGCAGTTCTTC. It translates to CASSLSVNEQFF.

This clonotype was counted at least ten times. The genes are TRBV6-1 and TRBJ1-2, with 8 bases matching TRBD1. Germline V lookup: CDR1 MNHNS, CDR2 SASEGT. Unmatched junction bases numbered 6, after V lost 5 bases and J lost 4 bases. This CDR3 is 14 amino acids long. The CDR3 reads CASSRDRSFYGYTF. The CDR3 coding sequence is TGTGCCAGCAGTCGGGACAGGTCGTTCTATGGCTACACCTTC.

Comment on this clonotype: A single base separates this from a much larger clone, so it may be a read error. The chain carries TRBV29-1 and TRBJ1-5, with 8 bases aligning to TRBD1. Germline-derived CDR1 and CDR2 are SQVTM and ANQGSEA. The length of the CDR3 is 13 residues. This CDR3 reads CNVGTGAYQPQHF. The CDR3 DNA reads TGCAACGTTGGGACAGGCGCCTATCAGCCCCAGCATTTT.

The chain recombines TRBV20-1 with TRBJ2-7; D may correspond to TRBD1 or TRBD2 (5 bases each). This CDR3 is built from 14 residues. Trimming removed 3 bases at V and 0 bases at J, with 12 bases between. The germline V gene has CDR1 DFQATT and CDR2 SNEGSKA (reference sequence). CDR3 residues: CSARGWGSSYEQYF. The DNA for the CDR3 is TGCAGTGCTAGGGGTTGGGGGAGCTCCTACGAGCAGTACTTC.

The chain combines TRBV7-8 with TRBJ2-7; D is possibly TRBD1 or TRBD2 (5 bases each). This CDR3 spans 15 amino acids. Germline CDR1 is SGHVS and CDR2 is FQNEAQ. V lost 5 bases to trimming and J lost 0 bases, with 14 bases between them. CDR3 protein: CASSPRDGLSYEQYF. CDR3 sequence (DNA): TGTGCCAGCAGCCCCAGGGACGGGCTCTCCTACGAGCAGTACTTC.

The rearrangement joins TRBV29-1 to TRBJ1-4, with TRBD1 identical over 7 bases. Germline V gene sequence: CDR1 SQVTM, CDR2 ANQGSEA. The V and J ends lost 7 bases and 4 bases, in that order; junction bases with no gene match: 6. The CDR3 runs to 13 residues. The CDR3, as DNA: TGCAGCGCTACCGGGACAGTTAATGAAAAACTGTTTTTT. Residues: CSATGTVNEKLFF.

This clonotype came up many times. This sequence joins TRBV29-1 and TRBJ2-5, with D hard to call. Germline-derived CDR1 and CDR2 are SQVTM and ANQGSEA. This CDR3 has 12 amino acids. Deletions cut 3 bases from V and 5 bases from J, with 10 bases between. The DNA of the CDR3 is TGCAGCGTTGATTCCAGTTGGGAGACCCAGTACTTC. This sequence encodes CSVDSSWETQYF.

In this sample, this clonotype turned up many times. The chain has TRBV12-3 or TRBV12-4 and TRBJ1-5; 7 bases fit TRBD1. J was trimmed by 5 bases and V by 2 bases; bases with no gene match: 6. The CDR3 has 15 residues. DNA of the CDR3: TGTGCCAGCAGTTTAAGGAACAGGGGAGATCAGCCCCAGCATTTT. Its translation is CASSLRNRGDQPQHF.

Many counts were recorded for this clonotype. This chain joins TRBV11-2 and TRBJ1-2; the match to TRBD1 covers 10 bases. Losses at the gene ends were 7 bases for V and 7 bases for J; bases not matched to a gene: 9. Germline loops: CDR1 SGHAT, CDR2 FQNNGV. The CDR3 extends over 14 amino acids. The CDR3 here is CASTDRGPSFGYTF. CDR3 sequence (DNA): TGTGCCAGCACCGACAGGGGGCCTTCTTTTGGCTACACCTTC.

The table lists this clonotype with many counts. The rearrangement links TRBV29-1 to TRBJ2-7, with 10 nucleotides matching TRBD2. The CDR3 sequence is 14 residues long. V shed 6 bases and J 0 bases; nucleotides not matched to a gene: 5. The germline gives CDR1 SQVTM, CDR2 ANQGSEA. The CDR3 spells CSVGLAVSSYEQYF. CDR3 DNA sequence: TGCAGCGTCGGACTAGCGGTCAGCTCCTACGAGCAGTACTTC.

In regard to this clonotype: A much larger clone lies a single base off, so this may be a read error. The chain employs TRBV12-3 or TRBV12-4 and TRBJ2-7; D may be TRBD2 (6 bases). V lost 7 bases and J 7 bases, leaving 20 bases between the germline ends. The CDR3 has 14 amino acids. CDR3 in amino acids: CASNSGAYYNEQYF. In nucleotides, the CDR3 is TGTGCCAGCAATTCGGGAGCCTACTACAATGAGCAGTACTTC.

This clonotype was seen many times. V and J are TRBV11-3 and TRBJ2-1, with a tentative D call TRBD2 (5 bases). Germline CDR1 and CDR2: SGHNT and YENEEA. V was shortened by 4 bases and J by 5 bases, with 15 bases between the two germline ends. The CDR3 spans 15 residues. CDR3 sequence reads: CASSSTPGWNNEQFF. The CDR3 DNA is TGTGCCAGCAGCTCGACCCCGGGGTGGAACAATGAGCAGTTCTTC.

This clonotype was seen many times. The V call is TRBV11-1, the J call TRBJ2-4; perhaps TRBD1 as D (5 bases). Deletions cut 1 base from V and 0 bases from J, with 7 bases between. CDR1 and CDR2 from the germline V gene are SGHAT and FQDESV (reference sequence). This CDR3 is 15 amino acids long. CDR3 loop: CASSLVGLAKNIQYF. Written as DNA, the CDR3 is TGTGCCAGCAGCTTAGTGGGGCTAGCCAAAAACATTCAGTACTTC.

This clonotype was detected ten times or more. The chain is built from TRBV7-9 and TRBJ2-7; 9 positions match TRBD2. Germline CDR1 is SEHNR and CDR2 is FQNEAQ (reference sequence). J lost 5 bases, V lost 3 bases, and 5 bases had no gene match. This CDR3 comprises 14 residues. CDR3 in amino acids: CASSFSGSKDEQYF. The CDR3 bases are TGTGCCAGCAGCTTTAGCGGGAGTAAAGACGAGCAGTACTTC.

This clonotype was observed a few times. This chain joins TRBV9 and TRBJ1-3; D not certain. The V end lost 0 bases, the J end lost 0 bases, and 7 bases lay between the germline ends. Germline loops: CDR1 SGDLS, CDR2 YYNGEE. The CDR3 has 15 residues. CDR3 nucleotides: TGTGCCAGCAGCGTAGTCGGAAGCTCTGGAAACACCATATATTTT. Amino acids: CASSVVGSSGNTIYF.